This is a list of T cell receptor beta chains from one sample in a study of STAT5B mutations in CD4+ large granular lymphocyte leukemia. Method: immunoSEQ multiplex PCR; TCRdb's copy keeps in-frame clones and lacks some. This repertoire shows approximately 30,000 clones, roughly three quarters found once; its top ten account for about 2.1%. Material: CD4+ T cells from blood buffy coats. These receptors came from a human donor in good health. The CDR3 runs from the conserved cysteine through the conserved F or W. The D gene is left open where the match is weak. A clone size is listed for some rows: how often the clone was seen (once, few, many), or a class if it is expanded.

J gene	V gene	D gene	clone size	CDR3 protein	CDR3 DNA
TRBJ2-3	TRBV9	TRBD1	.	CASSARTGGPDTQYF	TGTGCCAGCAGCGCTCGGACAGGGGGCCCAGATACGCAGTATTTT
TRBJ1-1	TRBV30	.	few	CAWSPHMNTEAFF	TGTGCCTGGAGTCCACATATGAACACTGAAGCTTTCTTT
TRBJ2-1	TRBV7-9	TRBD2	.	CASSLSGGFNEQFF	TGTGCCAGCAGCTTAAGCGGGGGGTTCAATGAGCAGTTCTTC
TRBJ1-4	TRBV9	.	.	CASSGGGLPNEKLFF	TGTGCCAGCAGCGGGGGTGGGTTGCCTAATGAAAAACTGTTTTTT
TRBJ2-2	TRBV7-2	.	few	CASSPKTNTGELFF	TGTGCCAGCAGCCCGAAAACGAACACCGGGGAGCTGTTTTTT
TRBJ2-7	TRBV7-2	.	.	CASSPNSYEQYF	TGTGCCAGCAGCCCTAACTCCTACGAGCAGTACTTC
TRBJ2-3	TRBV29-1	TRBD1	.	CSVAPGTGIGDTQYF	TGCAGCGTCGCCCCCGGGACAGGGATCGGAGATACGCAGTATTTT
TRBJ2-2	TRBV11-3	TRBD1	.	CASSLGQGVSGELFF	TGTGCCAGCAGCCTGGGACAGGGGGTTAGCGGGGAGCTGTTTTTT
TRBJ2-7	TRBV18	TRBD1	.	CASLAKQGGYEQYF	TGTGCCAGCCTCGCCAAACAGGGGGGATACGAGCAGTACTTC
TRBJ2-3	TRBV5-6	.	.	CASSASRWVGTTDTQYF	TGTGCCAGCAGCGCCAGTCGTTGGGTGGGGACCACAGATACGCAGTATTTT
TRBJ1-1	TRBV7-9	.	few	CASSLGSRARGEAFF	TGTGCCAGCAGCTTAGGGAGTAGGGCCAGGGGTGAAGCTTTCTTT
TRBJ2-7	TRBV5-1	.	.	CASSPDSAVYEQYF	TGCGCCAGCAGCCCGGACAGTGCCGTGTACGAGCAGTACTTC
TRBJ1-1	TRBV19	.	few	CASSITLTEAFF	TGTGCCAGTAGTATTACGCTTACTGAAGCTTTCTTT
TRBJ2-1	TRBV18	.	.	CASSPDSLSNNEQFF	TGTGCCAGCTCACCAGATTCACTCTCTAACAATGAGCAGTTCTTC